The subject of this entry is one T cell receptor beta chain. As yet, its antigen is unknown. This table comes from immunoSEQ multiplex PCR, and its TCRdb copy is limited to in-frame clones, with some not included. There are more than 50,000 clones in the sample; roughly 90% occur only once, and less than 3.5% lies in the top ten. J gave up 2 bases and V 1 base, and 8 bases lay outside the gene matches. The length of the CDR3 is 16 residues. Germline-derived CDR1 and CDR2 are GTSNPN and SVGIG (reference sequence). The data were taken from a study of T cell responses to AZD1222 COVID-19 vaccine. Study-wide points: No day 14 peak samples; only post-peak repertoires were characterized. Within unmutated variant regions lay the reported targets of nearly half of spike-specific TCRs.

This receptor was taken from an adult who received the AZD1222 COVID-19 vaccine. J is TRBJ2-3 and V is TRBV30, with 8 bases matching TRBD1. Sequences were derived from peripheral blood, sampled 28 days after the second AZD1222 dose. In nucleotides, the CDR3 is TGTGCCTGGAGTGAAGGTGGCAGGGGGCCCACAGATACGCAGTATTTT. Protein sequence: CAWSEGGRGPTDTQYF.